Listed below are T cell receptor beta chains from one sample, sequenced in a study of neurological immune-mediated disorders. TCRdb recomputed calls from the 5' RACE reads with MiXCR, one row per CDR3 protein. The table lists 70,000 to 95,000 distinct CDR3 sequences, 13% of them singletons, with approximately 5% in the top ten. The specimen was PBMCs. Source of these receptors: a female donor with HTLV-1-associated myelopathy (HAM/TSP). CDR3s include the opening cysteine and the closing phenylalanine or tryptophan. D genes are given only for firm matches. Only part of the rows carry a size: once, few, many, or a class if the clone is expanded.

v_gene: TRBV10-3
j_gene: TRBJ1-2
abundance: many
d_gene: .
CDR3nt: TGTGCCATCAGTGGGGTCAGAAGGGAAGGCTACACCTTC
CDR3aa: CAISGVRREGYTF

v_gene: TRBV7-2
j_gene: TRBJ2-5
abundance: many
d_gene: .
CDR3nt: TGTGCCAGCAGCTCCACCATAGGCCCTGCGGCCCAGTACTTC
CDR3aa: CASSSTIGPAAQYF

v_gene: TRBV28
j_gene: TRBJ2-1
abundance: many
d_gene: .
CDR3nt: TGTGCCAGCAGTTTATGGGCCGGGGATGGGTACAATGAGCAGTTCTTC
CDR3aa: CASSLWAGDGYNEQFF

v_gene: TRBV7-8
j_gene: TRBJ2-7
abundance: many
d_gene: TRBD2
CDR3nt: TGTGCCAGCAGCTTTGGCGGGGGGGCGTGGTACGAGCAGTACTTC
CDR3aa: CASSFGGGAWYEQYF

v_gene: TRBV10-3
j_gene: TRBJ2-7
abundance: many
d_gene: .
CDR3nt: TGTGCCATCAGTGAGTCGGTGGACGGCTCCTACGAGCAGTACTTC
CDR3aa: CAISESVDGSYEQYF

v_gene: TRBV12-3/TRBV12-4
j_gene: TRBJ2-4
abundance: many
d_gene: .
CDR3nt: TGTGCCAGCAGTTATCTGGGGGTTGGGGACATTCAGTACTTC
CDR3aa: CASSYLGVGDIQYF

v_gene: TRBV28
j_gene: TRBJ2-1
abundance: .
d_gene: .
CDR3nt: TGTGCCAGCACAAATCTGGACGGGGATGGCAATGAGCAGTTCTTC
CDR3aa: CASTNLDGDGNEQFF

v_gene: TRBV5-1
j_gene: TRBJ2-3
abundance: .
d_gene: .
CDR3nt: TGCGCCAGCAGCTTGGCCGAAGGGAGGGGGCGGTTCTCGGATACGCAGTATTTT
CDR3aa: CASSLAEGRGRFSDTQYF

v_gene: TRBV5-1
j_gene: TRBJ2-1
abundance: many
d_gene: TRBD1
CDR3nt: TGCGCCAGCAGCCAGACACAGGGGAGCTACAATGAGCAGTTCTTC
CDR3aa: CASSQTQGSYNEQFF

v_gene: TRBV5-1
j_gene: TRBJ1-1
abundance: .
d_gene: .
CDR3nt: TGCGCCAGCAGATTCCAGGGGCCAGGCACTGAAGCTTTCTTT
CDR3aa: CASRFQGPGTEAFF

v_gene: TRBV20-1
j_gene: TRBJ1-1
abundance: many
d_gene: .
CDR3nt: TGCAGTGGGCGGACCGAAGGGAACACTGAAGCTTTCTTT
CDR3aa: CSGRTEGNTEAFF

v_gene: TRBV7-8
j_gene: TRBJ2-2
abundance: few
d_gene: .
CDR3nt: TGTGCCAGCAGCCACAAAAACAGGGCGAGGAACACCGGGGAGCTGTTTTTT
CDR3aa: CASSHKNRARNTGELFF

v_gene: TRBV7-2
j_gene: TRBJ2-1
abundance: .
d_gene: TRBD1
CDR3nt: TGTGCCAGCAGCTTCCCGGGACAGGGCTCTCGTGAGCAGTTCTTC
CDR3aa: CASSFPGQGSREQFF

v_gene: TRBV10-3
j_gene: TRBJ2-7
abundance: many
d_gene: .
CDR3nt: TGTGCCATCCGAGCTGAGCGCGAGCAGTACTTC
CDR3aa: CAIRAEREQYF

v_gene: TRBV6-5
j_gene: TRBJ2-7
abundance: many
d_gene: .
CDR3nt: TGTGCCAGCAGTTACTCGACAGTCCCGGGGTACGAGCAGTACTTC
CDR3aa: CASSYSTVPGYEQYF

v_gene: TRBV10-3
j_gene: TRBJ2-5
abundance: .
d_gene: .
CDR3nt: TGTTCCATCAGTGAGTCGCTGACGGCACAAGAGACCCAGTACTTC
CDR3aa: CSISESLTAQETQYF

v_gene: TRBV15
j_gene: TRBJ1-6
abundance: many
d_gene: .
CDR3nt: TGTGCCACCAGCAGAGGAGGGCGGGAAACCTATAATTCACCCCTCCACTTT
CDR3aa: CATSRGGRETYNSPLHF

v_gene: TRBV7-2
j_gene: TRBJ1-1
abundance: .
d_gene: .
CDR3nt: TGTGCCAGCAGCCCCTCTACCGGAGACACTGCAGCTTTCTTT
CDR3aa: CASSPSTGDTAAFF

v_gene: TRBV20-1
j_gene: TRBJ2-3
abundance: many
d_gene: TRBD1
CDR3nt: TGCAGTGCTCCGCGGACAGGTTGGGGAGATACGCAGTATTTT
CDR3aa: CSAPRTGWGDTQYF

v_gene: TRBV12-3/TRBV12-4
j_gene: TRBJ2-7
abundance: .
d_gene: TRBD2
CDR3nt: TGTGCCAGCAGTCCTAGCGGGATCTACGAGCAGTACTTC
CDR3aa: CASSPSGIYEQYF

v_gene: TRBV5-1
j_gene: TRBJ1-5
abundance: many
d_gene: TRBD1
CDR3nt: TGCGCCAGCAGCATAACAGGGGAACCCCAGCATTTT
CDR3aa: CASSITGEPQHF

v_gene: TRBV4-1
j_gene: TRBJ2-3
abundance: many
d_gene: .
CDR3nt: TGCGCCAGCAGCCAAGACCCCTCAGGAGGGTTAAGCACAGATACGCAGTATTTT
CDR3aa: CASSQDPSGGLSTDTQYF

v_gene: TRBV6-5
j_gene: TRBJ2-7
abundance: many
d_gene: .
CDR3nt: TGTGCCAGCAGCCCGCAATGGGGGGCAACATCCTACGAGCAGTACTTC
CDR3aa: CASSPQWGATSYEQYF

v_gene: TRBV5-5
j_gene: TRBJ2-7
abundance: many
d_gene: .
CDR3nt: TGTGCCAGCAGCTTGTCCTCCTACGAGCAGTACTTC
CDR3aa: CASSLSSYEQYF

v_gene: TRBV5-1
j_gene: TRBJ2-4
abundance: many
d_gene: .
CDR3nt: TGCGCCAGCAGCTTAGGTGCCCCTCGAGACATTCAGTACTTC
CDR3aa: CASSLGAPRDIQYF

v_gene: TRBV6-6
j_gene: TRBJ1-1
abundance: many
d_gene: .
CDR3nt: TGTGCCAGCACCTTAAGAGGGGGCACTGAAGCTTTCTTT
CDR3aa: CASTLRGGTEAFF

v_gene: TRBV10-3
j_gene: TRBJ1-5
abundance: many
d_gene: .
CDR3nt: TGTGCCACCAAACCCAGGGAGGGCAATCAGCCCCAGCATTTT
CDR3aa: CATKPREGNQPQHF

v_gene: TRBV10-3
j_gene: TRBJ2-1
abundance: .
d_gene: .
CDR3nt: TGTGCCATCAGTGATTCCCATTCTAGGTCGGATGAGCAGTTCTTC
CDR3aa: CAISDSHSRSDEQFF

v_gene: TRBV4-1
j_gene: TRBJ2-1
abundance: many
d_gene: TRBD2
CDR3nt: TGCGCCAGCAGCCAAGACGAGGCTAGCGGGGGGGAAGGGGGTGAGCAGTTCTTC
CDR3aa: CASSQDEASGGEGGEQFF

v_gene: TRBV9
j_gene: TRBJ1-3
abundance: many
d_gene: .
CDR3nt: TGTGCCAGCAGCCCATTTTGGGGTACTGGAAACACCATATATTTT
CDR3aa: CASSPFWGTGNTIYF

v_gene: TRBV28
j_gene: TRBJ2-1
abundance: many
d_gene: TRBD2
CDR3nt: TGTGCCAGCAGTTTAAGGAGCGGGGGGGTTCTCAACAATGAGCAGTTCTTC
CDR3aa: CASSLRSGGVLNNEQFF

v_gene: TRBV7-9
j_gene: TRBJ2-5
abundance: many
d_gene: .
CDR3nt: TGTGCCAGCAGCTTAGGGATCGCTCCTCAAGAGACCCAGTACTTC
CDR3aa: CASSLGIAPQETQYF

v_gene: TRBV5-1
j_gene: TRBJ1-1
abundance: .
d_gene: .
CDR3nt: TGCGCCAGCATGGGTCAGCTGAACTCTGAAGCTTTCTTT
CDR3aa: CASMGQLNSEAFF

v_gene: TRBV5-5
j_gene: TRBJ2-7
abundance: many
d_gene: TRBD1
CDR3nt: TGTGCCAGCAGCTTCGCGACAGGGGGCGGGTACGAGCAGTACTTC
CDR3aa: CASSFATGGGYEQYF

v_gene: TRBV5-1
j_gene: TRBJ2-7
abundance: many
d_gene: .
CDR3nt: TGCGCCAGCAGCCCCCCAGGGGTCGAGCAGTACTTC
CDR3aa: CASSPPGVEQYF

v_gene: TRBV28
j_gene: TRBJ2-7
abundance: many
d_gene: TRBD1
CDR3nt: TGTGCCAGCAGGTTACCGGGACAGACCTACGAGCAGTACTTC
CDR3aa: CASRLPGQTYEQYF

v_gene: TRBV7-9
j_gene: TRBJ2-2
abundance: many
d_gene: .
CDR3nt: TGTGCCAGCAGCGACCGGCAGATCGCGAACACCGGGGAGCTGTTTTTT
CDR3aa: CASSDRQIANTGELFF

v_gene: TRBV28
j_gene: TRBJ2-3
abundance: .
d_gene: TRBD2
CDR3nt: TGTGCCAGCACTGGTGGCCAGCGGGGTCGCAAGGATACGCAGTATTTT
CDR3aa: CASTGGQRGRKDTQYF

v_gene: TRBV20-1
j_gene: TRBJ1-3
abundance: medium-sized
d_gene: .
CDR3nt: TGCAGTGCCAGCCGGGGACCGAGCTCTGGAAACACCATATATTTT
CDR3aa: CSASRGPSSGNTIYF

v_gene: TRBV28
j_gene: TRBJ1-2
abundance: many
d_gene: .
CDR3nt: TGTGCCAGCAGTTTAGGTGGACGCGGTGGCTACACCTTC
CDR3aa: CASSLGGRGGYTF

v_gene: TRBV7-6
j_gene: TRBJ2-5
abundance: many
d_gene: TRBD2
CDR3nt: TGTGCCAGCAGCTTAGGGCGGCTAGCGGTCCAAGAGACCCAGTACTTC
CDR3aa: CASSLGRLAVQETQYF

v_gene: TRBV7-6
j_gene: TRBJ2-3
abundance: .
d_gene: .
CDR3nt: TGTGCCAGCAGCTTAGTGACCACAGATACGCAGTATTTT
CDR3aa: CASSLVTTDTQYF

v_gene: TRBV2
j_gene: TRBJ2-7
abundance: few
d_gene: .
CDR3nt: TGTGCCAGCAGTGAACTCCGGACATCCTACGAGCAGTACTTC
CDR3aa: CASSELRTSYEQYF

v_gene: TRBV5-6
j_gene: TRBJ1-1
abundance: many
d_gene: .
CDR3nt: TGTGCCAGCAGCATACAGGGTCTGAACACTGAAGCTTTCTTT
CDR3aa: CASSIQGLNTEAFF

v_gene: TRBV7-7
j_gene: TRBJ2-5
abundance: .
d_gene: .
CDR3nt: TGTGTCAGCAGCTCTGAGGGGGAGACCCAGTACTTC
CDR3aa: CVSSSEGETQYF

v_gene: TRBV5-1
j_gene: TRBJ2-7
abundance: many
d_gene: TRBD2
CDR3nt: TGCGCCAGCAGTAGCGGGGGCTCCTACGAGCAGTACTTC
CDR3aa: CASSSGGSYEQYF

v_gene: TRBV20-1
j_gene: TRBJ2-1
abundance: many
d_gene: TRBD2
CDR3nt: TGCAGTGCTAGCGGGACTAGCGACAATGAGCAGTTCTTC
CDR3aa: CSASGTSDNEQFF

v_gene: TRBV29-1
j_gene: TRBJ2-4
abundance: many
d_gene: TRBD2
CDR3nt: TGCAGCGTAACTATAGCGGGGGGGCCGAACATTCAGTACTTC
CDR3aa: CSVTIAGGPNIQYF

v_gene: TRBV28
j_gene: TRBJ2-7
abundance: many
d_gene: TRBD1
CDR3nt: TGTGCCAGCAGTCTCCAGGACAGGGGGGGTTACGAGCAGTACTTC
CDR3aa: CASSLQDRGGYEQYF

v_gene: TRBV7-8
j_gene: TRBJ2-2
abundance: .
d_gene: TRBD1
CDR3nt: TGTGCCAGCAACGGACAGGGGAACACCGGGGAGCTGTTTTTT
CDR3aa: CASNGQGNTGELFF

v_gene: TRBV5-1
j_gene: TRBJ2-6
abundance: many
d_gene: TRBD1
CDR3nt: TGCGCCAGCGCGCGGGACAGGGGGCCCGGGGCCAACGTCCTGACTTTC
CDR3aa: CASARDRGPGANVLTF